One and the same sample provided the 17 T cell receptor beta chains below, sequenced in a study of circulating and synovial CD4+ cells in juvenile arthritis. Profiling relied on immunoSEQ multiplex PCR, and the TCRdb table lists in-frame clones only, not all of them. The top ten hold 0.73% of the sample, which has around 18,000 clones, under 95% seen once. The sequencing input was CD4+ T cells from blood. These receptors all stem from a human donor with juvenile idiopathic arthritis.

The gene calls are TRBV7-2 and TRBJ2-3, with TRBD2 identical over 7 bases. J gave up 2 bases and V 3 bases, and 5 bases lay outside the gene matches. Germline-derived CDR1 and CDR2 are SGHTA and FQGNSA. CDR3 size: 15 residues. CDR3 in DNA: TGTGCCAGCAGCTTTTCGCGGGGGAACACAGATACGCAGTATTTT. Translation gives CASSFSRGNTDTQYF.

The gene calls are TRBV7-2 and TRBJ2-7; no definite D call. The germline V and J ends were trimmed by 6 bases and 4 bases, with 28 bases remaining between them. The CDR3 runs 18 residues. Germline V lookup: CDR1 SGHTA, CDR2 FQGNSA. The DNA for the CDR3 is TGTGCCAGCAGTAACGGCTTCGAGGTCCGATCTTCCAAATACGAGCAGTACTTC. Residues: CASSNGFEVRSSKYEQYF. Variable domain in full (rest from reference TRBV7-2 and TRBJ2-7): GAGVSQSPSNKVTEKGKDVELRCDPISGHTALYWYRQSLGQGLEFLIYFQGNSAPDKSGLPSDRFSAERTGGSVSTLTIQRTQQEDSAVYLCASSNGFEVRSSKYEQYFGPGTRLTVT.

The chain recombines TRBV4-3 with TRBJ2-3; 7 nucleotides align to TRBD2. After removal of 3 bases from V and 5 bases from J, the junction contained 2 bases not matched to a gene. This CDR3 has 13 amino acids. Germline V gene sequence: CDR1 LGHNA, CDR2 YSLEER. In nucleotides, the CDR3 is TGCGCCAGCAGCCAGCGGGAGCTAGATACGCAGTATTTT. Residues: CASSQRELDTQYF.

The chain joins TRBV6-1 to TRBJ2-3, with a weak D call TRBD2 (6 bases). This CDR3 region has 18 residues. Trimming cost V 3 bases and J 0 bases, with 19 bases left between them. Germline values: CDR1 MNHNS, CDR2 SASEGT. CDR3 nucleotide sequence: TGTGCCAGCAGTGACCGGACTGGAGGGATAACTAGCACAGATACGCAGTATTTT. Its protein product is CASSDRTGGITSTDTQYF.

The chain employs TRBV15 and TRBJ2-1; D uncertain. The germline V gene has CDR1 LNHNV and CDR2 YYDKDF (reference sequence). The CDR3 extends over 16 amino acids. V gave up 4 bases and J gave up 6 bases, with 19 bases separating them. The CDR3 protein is CATSTGFGFSSNEQFF. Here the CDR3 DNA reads TGTGCCACCAGCACGGGTTTCGGATTTAGTTCCAATGAGCAGTTCTTC. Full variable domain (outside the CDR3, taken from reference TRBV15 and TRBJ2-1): DAMVIQNPRYQVTQFGKPVTLSCSQTLNHNVMYWYQQKSSQAPKLLFHYYDKDFNNEADTPDNFQSRRPNTSFCFLDIRSPGLGDTAMYLCATSTGFGFSSNEQFFGPGTRLTVL.

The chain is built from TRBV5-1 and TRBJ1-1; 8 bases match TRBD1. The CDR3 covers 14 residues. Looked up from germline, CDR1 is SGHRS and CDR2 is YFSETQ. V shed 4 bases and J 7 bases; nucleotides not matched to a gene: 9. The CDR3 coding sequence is TGCGCCAGCAGCATCGGACAGGGCCCATTTGAAGCTTTCTTT. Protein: CASSIGQGPFEAFF. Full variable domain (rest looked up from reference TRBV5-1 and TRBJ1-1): KAGVTQTPRYLIKTRGQQVTLSCSPISGHRSVSWYQQTPGQGLQFLFEYFSETQRNKGNFPGRFSGRQFSNSRSEMNVSTLELGDSALYLCASSIGQGPFEAFFGQGTRLTVV.

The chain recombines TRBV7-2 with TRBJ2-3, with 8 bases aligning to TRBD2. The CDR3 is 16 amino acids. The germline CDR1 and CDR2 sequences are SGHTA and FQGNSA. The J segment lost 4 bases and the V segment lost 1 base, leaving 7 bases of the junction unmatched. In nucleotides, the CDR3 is TGTGCCAGCAGCTTAGTTGCGGGAGGTAGGGCAGATACGCAGTATTTT. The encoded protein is CASSLVAGGRADTQYF. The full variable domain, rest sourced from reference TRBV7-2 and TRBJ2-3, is GAGVSQSPSNKVTEKGKDVELRCDPISGHTALYWYRQSLGQGLEFLIYFQGNSAPDKSGLPSDRFSAERTGGSVSTLTIQRTQQEDSAVYLCASSLVAGGRADTQYFGPGTRLTVL.

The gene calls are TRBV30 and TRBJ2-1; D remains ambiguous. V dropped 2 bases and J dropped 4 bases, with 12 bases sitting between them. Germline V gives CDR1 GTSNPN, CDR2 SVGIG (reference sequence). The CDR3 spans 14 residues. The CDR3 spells CAWSRPRHYNEQFF. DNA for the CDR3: TGTGCCTGGAGTCGTCCGCGGCATTACAATGAGCAGTTCTTC.

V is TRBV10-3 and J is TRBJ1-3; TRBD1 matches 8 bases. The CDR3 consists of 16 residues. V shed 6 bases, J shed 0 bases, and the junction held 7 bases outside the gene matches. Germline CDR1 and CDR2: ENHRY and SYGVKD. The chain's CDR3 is CAIRDSDRGSGNTIYF. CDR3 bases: TGTGCCATCAGGGACTCCGACAGGGGCTCTGGAAACACCATATATTTT.

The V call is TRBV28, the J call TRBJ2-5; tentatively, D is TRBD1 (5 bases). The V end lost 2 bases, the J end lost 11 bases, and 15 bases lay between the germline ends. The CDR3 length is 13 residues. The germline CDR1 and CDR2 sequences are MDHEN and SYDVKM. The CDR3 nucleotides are TGTGCCAGCAGTTTAGTGGGGCCGATTGAGCAGTACTTC. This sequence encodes CASSLVGPIEQYF.

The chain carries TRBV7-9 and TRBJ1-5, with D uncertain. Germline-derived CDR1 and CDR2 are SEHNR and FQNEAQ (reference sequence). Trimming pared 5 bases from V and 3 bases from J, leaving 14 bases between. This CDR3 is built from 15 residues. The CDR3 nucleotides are TGTGCCAGCAGCCCCCGGGGAGACTTCAATCAGCCCCAGCATTTT. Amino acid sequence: CASSPRGDFNQPQHF.

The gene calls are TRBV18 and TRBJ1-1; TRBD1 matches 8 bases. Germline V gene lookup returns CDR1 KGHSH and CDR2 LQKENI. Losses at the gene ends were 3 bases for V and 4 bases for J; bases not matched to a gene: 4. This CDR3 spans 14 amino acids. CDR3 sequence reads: CASSPGQGVTEAFF. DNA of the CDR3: TGTGCCAGCTCACCCGGACAGGGAGTCACTGAAGCTTTCTTT.

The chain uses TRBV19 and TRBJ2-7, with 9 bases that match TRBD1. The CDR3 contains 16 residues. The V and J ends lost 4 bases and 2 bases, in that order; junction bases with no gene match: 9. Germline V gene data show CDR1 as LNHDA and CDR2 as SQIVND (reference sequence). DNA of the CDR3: TGTGCCAGTAGTAGCGGGGTAGGACAGGGGCCCTACGAGCAGTACTTC. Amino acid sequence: CASSSGVGQGPYEQYF.

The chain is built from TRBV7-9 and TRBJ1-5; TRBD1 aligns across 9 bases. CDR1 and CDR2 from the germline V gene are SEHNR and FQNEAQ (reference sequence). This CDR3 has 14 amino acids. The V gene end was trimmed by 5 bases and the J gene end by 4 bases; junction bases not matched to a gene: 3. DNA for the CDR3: TGTGCCAGCAGCCTAGGGACAGGGAATCAGCCCCAGCATTTT. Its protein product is CASSLGTGNQPQHF. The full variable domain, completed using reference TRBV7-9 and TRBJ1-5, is DTGVSQNPRHKITKRGQNVTFRCDPISEHNRLYWYRQTLGQGPEFLTYFQNEAQLEKSRLLSDRFSAERPKGSFSTLEIQRTEQGDSAMYLCASSLGTGNQPQHFGDGTRLSIL.

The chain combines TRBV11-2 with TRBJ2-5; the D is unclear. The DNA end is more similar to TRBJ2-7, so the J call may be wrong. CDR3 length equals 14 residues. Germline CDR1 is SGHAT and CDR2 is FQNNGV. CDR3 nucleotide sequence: TGTGCCAGCAGCTTTCCCCCTGAGAGTTACGAGCAGTACTTC. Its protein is CASSFPPESYEQYF.

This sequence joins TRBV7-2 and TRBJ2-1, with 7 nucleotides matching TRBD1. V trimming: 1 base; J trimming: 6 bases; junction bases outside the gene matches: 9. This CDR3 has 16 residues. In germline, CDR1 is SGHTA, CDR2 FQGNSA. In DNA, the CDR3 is TGTGCCAGCAGCTTAGAAAGTACGGACAGGAGCAATGAGCAGTTCTTC. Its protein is CASSLESTDRSNEQFF.

The CDR3 region has the DNA TGTGCCAGCTCACCGCGTACGAACACAGATACGCAGTATTTT. Its translation is CASSPRTNTDTQYF. The chain combines TRBV18 with TRBJ2-3; D not certain. Germline-derived CDR1 and CDR2 are KGHSH and LQKENI. This CDR3 spans 14 amino acids. V lost 3 bases to trimming and J lost 2 bases, with 9 bases between them. Full variable domain (rest looked up from reference TRBV18 and TRBJ2-3): NAGVMQNPRHLVRRRGQEARLRCSPMKGHSHVYWYRQLPEEGLKFMVYLQKENIIDESGMPKERFSAEFPKEGPSILRIQQVVRGDSAAYFCASSPRTNTDTQYFGPGTRLTVL.